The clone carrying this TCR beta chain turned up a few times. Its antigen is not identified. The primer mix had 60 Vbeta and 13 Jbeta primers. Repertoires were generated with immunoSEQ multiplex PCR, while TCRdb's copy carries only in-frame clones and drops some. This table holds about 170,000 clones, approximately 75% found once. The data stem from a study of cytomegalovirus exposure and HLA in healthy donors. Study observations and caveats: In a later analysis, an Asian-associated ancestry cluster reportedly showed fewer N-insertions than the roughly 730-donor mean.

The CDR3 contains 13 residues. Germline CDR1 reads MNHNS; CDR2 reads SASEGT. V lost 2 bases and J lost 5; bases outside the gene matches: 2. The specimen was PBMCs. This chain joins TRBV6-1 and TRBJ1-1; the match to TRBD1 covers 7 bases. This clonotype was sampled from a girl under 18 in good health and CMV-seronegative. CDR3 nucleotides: TGTGCCAGCAGTGAACAGGGGGTAACTGAAGCTTTCTTT. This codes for CASSEQGVTEAFF.